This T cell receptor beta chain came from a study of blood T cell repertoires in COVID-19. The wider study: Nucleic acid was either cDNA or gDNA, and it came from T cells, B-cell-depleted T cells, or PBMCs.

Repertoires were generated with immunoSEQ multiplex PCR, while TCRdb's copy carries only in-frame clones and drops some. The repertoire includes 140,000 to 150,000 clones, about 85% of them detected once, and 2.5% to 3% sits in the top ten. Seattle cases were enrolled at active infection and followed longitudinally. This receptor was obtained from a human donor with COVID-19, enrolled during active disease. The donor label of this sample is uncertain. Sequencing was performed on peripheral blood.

In DNA form, the CDR3 reads TGTGCCAGCAGCAGACAGGGGAACACTGAAGCTTTCTTT. Its protein product is CASSRQGNTEAFF. The genes are TRBV11-2 and TRBJ1-1, with 7 bases that match TRBD1. This CDR3 contains 13 residues. Germline V gene sequence: CDR1 SGHAT, CDR2 FQNNGV. The ends lost 5 bases at V and 1 base at J; junction bases unmatched: 1. Based on the CDR3 plus reference TRBV11-2 and TRBJ1-1, the full variable domain is EAGVAQSPRYKIIEKRQSVAFWCNPISGHATLYWYQQILGQGPKLLIQFQNNGVVDDSQLPKDRFSAERLKGVDSTLKIQPAKLEDSAVYLCASSRQGNTEAFFGQGTRLTVV.